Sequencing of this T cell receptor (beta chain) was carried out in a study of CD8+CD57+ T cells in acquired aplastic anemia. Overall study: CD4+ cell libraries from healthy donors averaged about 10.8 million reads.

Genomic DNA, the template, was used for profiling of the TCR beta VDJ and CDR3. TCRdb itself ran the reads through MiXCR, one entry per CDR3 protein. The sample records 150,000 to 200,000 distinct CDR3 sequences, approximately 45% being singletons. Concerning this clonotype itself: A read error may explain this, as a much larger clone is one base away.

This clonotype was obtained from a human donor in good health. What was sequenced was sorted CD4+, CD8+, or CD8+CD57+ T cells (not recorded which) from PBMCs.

The CDR3 is CASSLGTLQGFHGELSF. For the CDR3, the DNA is TGTGCCAGCAGTCTCGGGACACTTCAGGGTTTTCACGGGGAGCTGTCTTTT. V is TRBV12-3 or TRBV12-4 and J is TRBJ2-2; weak D call: TRBD1 (6 bases). This CDR3 comprises 17 residues.